This TCR beta chain was obtained from a study of T cells in Graves' hyperthyroidism and ophthalmopathy. The germline V gene encodes CDR1 SQVTM and CDR2 ANQGSEA. The CDR3 sequence is 11 residues long. Deletions cut 2 bases from V and 9 bases from J, with 8 bases between. This clonotype was found many times. Uncontrolled infection, other autoimmune disease, pregnancy or lactation disqualified patients from enrolment. Amplified regions were TCR beta CDR3 sequences from RNA transcripts. Researchers ran a first-round RT-PCR on the TCR CDR3 using the HTBI primer set. MiXCR was run by TCRdb on the multiplex PCR reads, yielding one entry per CDR3 protein. The top ten clones hold roughly 14% of a sample with around 250,000 distinct CDR3 sequences, more than 12% of them seen once.

Specimen: blood. V usage is TRBV29-1 and J usage is TRBJ1-3; no reliable D call. The TCR originated in a woman aged 40 to 55 with Graves' hyperthyroidism that later progressed to Graves' ophthalmopathy. In DNA form, the CDR3 reads TGCAGCGTTGAAATCGTCAGCACCATATATTTT. This sequence encodes CSVEIVSTIYF.